The TCR beta chain under discussion was sequenced for a study of PD-L1 blockade in urothelial cancer (TCRdb year 2017). About the study as a whole: All patients started therapy around 2014 and received atezolizumab 1,200 mg intravenously every 3 weeks. Twenty-five of 29 patients were identified as males with urothelial cancer of bladder origin, and a prior smoking history was reported by 18 of 29 patients. Patients had an ECOG performance status of 0 or 1 and had received between 0 and 3 prior chemotherapy regimens. Blood samples were analyzed 3 weeks after the start of treatment (second dose) and 6 weeks after the start of treatment. Blood samples yielded a median of around 130,000 T cells and roughly 83,000 unique TCRs, with median clonality approximately 0.08. The study, an exploratory multi-omic analysis, examined somatic, immune and clinical correlates of response to PD-L1 blockade with atezolizumab in urothelial cancer. Pretreatment tumor samples, along with matched peripheral blood collected serially before and after atezolizumab treatment, underwent TCR sequencing. Durable clinical benefit meant progression-free survival longer than 6 months, and TCR features were also tested against progression-free and overall survival. In the same patients, pretreatment tumors underwent whole exome sequencing and RNA sequencing in addition to TCR sequencing. Fewer than ten patients reached durable clinical benefit, while some 20 patients did not. Pretreatment blood TCR-seq was available for 30 or so patients, at least one posttreatment blood collection was obtained for around 25 patients, and tumor TCR-seq was available for around 25 patients. The paper as a whole reports these results and caveats: Because of the small sample size (n ≈ 28) and the many exploratory analyses performed, the results are intended to be regarded as hypothesis-generating. A pretreatment peripheral blood TCR clonality below the median was linked to improved progression-free and overall survival. At 3 weeks after the start of treatment, tumor-associated TCR clones in peripheral blood had expanded more in patients with durable benefit (n ≈ 22, p = 0.022).

To estimate absolute template abundance from read counts, synthetic TCR analog templates were spiked into each PCR. The immunoSEQ assay used bias-controlled V and J gene primers to amplify TCRbeta CDR3 regions from genomic DNA. Sequencing of rearranged TCRbeta segments was done at approximately 20X coverage. From the authors' description of their analysis: Clustering was used to correct sequencing errors, and CDR3s were annotated against IMGT to assign V, D and J genes. Downstream analyses used only productive TCRbeta rearrangements, leaving out any out-of-frame or stop-codon sequences. To compute clonality, Shannon entropy was normalized by the log of the number of unique productive sequences and then subtracted from one. Clones differing between time points or between blood and tumor were identified using Fisher's exact test with Benjamini-Hochberg correction, with an adjusted p below 0.01 applied as the threshold. Held by TCRdb, this immuneACCESS table contains in-frame sequences only and omits some clones. Under half of the omission traces to an unresolved V gene where checked; the cause of the rest is unknown. Clone size and V and J calls were adopted from that table, with D and trimming inferred from the DNA. Here the sample has about 110,000 clones; more than 85% occur a single time. About 4% of the sample lies in the top ten.

Details on this clone: The target of this receptor is not known. There are no base qualities to consult, and no much larger clone falls within one base.

Read against the paper, the sample's time point label means: peripheral blood 6 weeks after treatment start. A cohort of around 29 patients with locally advanced or metastatic urothelial carcinoma, treated at Memorial Sloan Kettering on a trial protocol, was included. Peripheral blood mononuclear cells were collected pretreatment and during treatment, with between 1 and 8 total time points per patient. The Qiagen DNeasy Blood extraction kit was used to purify genomic DNA from total PBMCs and tumor samples. PBMCs were collected pretreatment and during treatment, and were isolated and stored as previously described. Material: PBMCs, obtained around atezolizumab (anti-PD-L1) treatment. The source of this sequence is a man aged 55-75 years with urothelial cancer.

The DNA reads as follows: TGTGCCAGTAGTGTCACAGGGTTGGGTCAGCCCCAGCATTTT. This translates into CASSVTGLGQPQHF. The receptor chain draws on TRBV19 and TRBJ1-5, and TRBD1 may be the D gene, going by 6 matching bases. From its cysteine to its phenylalanine, the CDR3 spans 14 amino acids. CDR3 DNA is the only sequence kept; it has 42 bases, read in frame from the first base. Cut back by 5 bases and 6 bases, the V and J ends lie 14 bases apart. From the germline V gene (reference sequence), CDR1 is LNHDA and CDR2 is SQIVND.